The sequence of this TCR beta chain was determined in a study of T cells in Graves' hyperthyroidism and ophthalmopathy (dated by TCRdb to the late 2010s). General notes on the study: Peripheral blood was sampled at the time of initial diagnosis, prior to any treatment. To identify TCR V-J signatures that set the groups apart, the researchers used a discovery cohort of 90 to 100 patients, made up of around 42 with Graves' ophthalmopathy and some 60 with stable Graves' hyperthyroidism. Prospective prediction of ophthalmopathy was tested in an independent validation cohort of 18 hyperthyroidism patients and some 17 patients who later progressed to ophthalmopathy. For training and testing, the roughly 97 patients in the discovery cohort were randomly divided in a 7:3 ratio. In several Graves' hyperthyroidism patients, the study also compared T-cell repertoires from thyroid tissue with T-cell repertoires from blood. After blood sampling, hyperthyroidism patients were treated with methimazole at a starting dose of 30 mg daily, and ophthalmopathy patients were treated with high-dose intravenous methylprednisolone. The paper describes TCR Vbeta CDR3 sequencing of more than 120 peripheral blood samples, made up of 43 ophthalmopathy patients, 70 to 80 hyperthyroidism patients and roughly 17 progressor patients.

Stable Graves' hyperthyroidism was defined as no progression to ophthalmopathy during 18 months of follow-up. Hyperthyroidism patients were aged 18 to 65 years and newly diagnosed, with disease duration of less than 2 months. Exclusion was applied to patients with uncontrolled infections, other autoimmune diseases, pregnancy or lactation. Diagnoses relied on clinical symptoms, serum thyroxine and TRAb, thyroid ultrasound and orbital computed tomography. Ficoll-Paque density gradient centrifugation was used to isolate PBMCs from around 9.1 ml of fresh peripheral blood. Total RNA was extracted with Trizol reagent, and quality was checked on an Agilent 2100 Bioanalyzer. TCR beta CDR3 regions were amplified from RNA transcripts. For the first round of RT-PCR on the TCR CDR3, the HTBI primer set was used together with the Qiagen OneStep RT-PCR kit. Libraries were constructed in a second round of multiplex PCR, after which size selection and purification were performed. The libraries were sequenced on an Illumina HiSeq2000 using paired-end 100 bp reads. In the original analysis: SOAPnuke was used to process the raw data, with reads discarded if the reads contained adapters or uncalled bases, had a mean Phred below 15, or lacked an exact constant-primer or identifier match. COPE v1.2.5 was used to merge high-quality paired reads, and clonotypes were defined as unique nucleotide sequences. Clonotypes were aligned to IMGT TRBV, TRBD and TRBJ reference segments using MiTCR v1.1. Only V-J combinations with frequency above 0.0001, covering approximately 99% of repertoires, were analysed. The TCS score was defined as the ratio of F50 (clonal expansion) to E x V (chaos), calculated using BLOSUM62-based TCRdist between CDR3 peptides within each V-J. Welch's t-statistics and random forest reduced 500 to 550 V-J features to 13, which were used in a naive Bayes classifier (R e1071). The Morisita-Horn index was used to measure how similar the thyroid and blood repertoires were. TCRdb cleaned the public reads at Q25 with fastp, built clones with MiXCR and kept in-frame beta chains. Merged by CDR3 protein, the rows form single entries marked with the most common genes and DNA. The V and J calls shown here were made by TCRdb, not taken from the authors' results. This sample is represented by about 760,000 distinct CDR3 sequences; over 35% of them were singletons. The ten largest clones take up more than 25% of the sample.

With respect to this clonotype: Its antigen remains unidentified. Per-base qualities were not stored, and no clone one base away is much larger.

On the study overall, not on this receptor specifically: No statistical method was used to fix the sample size in advance, and group allocation was not hidden from the investigators. During validation, the model predicted progression to ophthalmopathy a median of approximately 6 months ahead of onset, with around 71% sensitivity and 72% to 80% specificity. A 13 V-J signature model separated ophthalmopathy from stable hyperthyroidism, with around 90% sensitivity and just under 84% specificity in cross-validation and 80%/75% in testing. Blood samples also contained most of the expanded thyroid clonotypes (frequency above 0.001), which suggests that blood repertoires may reflect thyroid immune responses.

Per the germline V gene (reference sequence), DFQATT is the CDR1 and SNEGSKA is the CDR2. For this chain, trimming is 6 bases at the V end and 5 bases at the J end, and the number of junction bases without a gene match is 10. The CDR3 numbers 14 residues from cysteine through phenylalanine. This entry keeps only the CDR3 DNA: 42 bases, framed from base 1. Material: blood. The clonotype was recovered from a woman in her thirties or forties with Graves' hyperthyroidism. The V and J genes are TRBV20-1 and TRBJ2-7, and TRBD2 aligns with 10 junction nucleotides. The CDR3 region reads CSALPGLANHEQYF. The DNA sequence is given as TGCAGTGCCCTCCCGGGACTAGCGAACCACGAGCAGTACTTC.